This T cell receptor (beta chain) was recovered during a study of radiation and T cells in renal cell carcinoma. Background on the study: Nephrectomy followed 15 Gy stereotactic body radiation by 4 weeks. Study-level results: From baseline, blood top tumor clonotypes peaked at 2 weeks post-radiation.

Generated by immunoSEQ multiplex PCR, the TCRdb table keeps only in-frame clones and is missing some. In the table there are about 130,000 clones, about 88% of which are singletons. On this clone: What it binds is unknown.

Specified time point: baseline pretreatment blood. Treatment of the sample: 15 Gy SBRT to primary tumor, nephrectomy 4 weeks later. Blood was sampled at baseline, 2 weeks and 4 weeks after SBRT. CDR3 length: 15 amino acids. Germline V gives CDR1 SGDLS, CDR2 YYNGEE. The J segment lost 6 bases and the V segment lost 0 bases, leaving 9 bases of the junction unmatched. The starting material was blood, obtained from a patient whose treatment included radiotherapy and nephrectomy. The sequence came from a woman in her 50s with renal cell carcinoma. The chain combines TRBV9 with TRBJ2-7; 7 bases are a match to TRBD2. The CDR3 loop reads CASSVGERGRTEQYF. The CDR3 nucleotides read TGTGCCAGCAGCGTAGGTGAGCGGGGTAGGACCGAGCAGTACTTC.